A selection of T cell receptor beta chains follows, all from one sample in a study of regulatory T cells in long-lasting Graves disease. TCRdb fed the multiplex PCR reads into MiXCR, producing one record per CDR3 protein. The sample has a few hundred thousand distinct CDR3 sequences, roughly 13% seen once. These data also featured in a second study, about T cells in Graves' hyperthyroidism and ophthalmopathy.

The sequencing used peripheral blood mononuclear cells (PBMCs), collected at new diagnosis, from a patient treated with antithyroid drugs. These receptors were taken from a man younger than 45 with Graves disease. CDR3s include the opening cysteine and the closing phenylalanine or tryptophan. Each record gives: V gene, J gene, D gene, clone size, CDR3 DNA, CDR3 protein. D genes are given only for firm matches. A clone size is listed for some rows: how often the clone was seen (once, few, many), or a class if it is expanded.

TRBV12-3/TRBV12-4	TRBJ1-1	TRBD1	many	TGTGCCAGCAGTACCCGGGACAGAGCAGAAGCTTTCTTT	CASSTRDRAEAFF
TRBV6-1	TRBJ2-7	TRBD1	-	TGTGCCAGCAGACAGGGGCTAGGCGAGCAGTACTTC	CASRQGLGEQYF
TRBV20-1	TRBJ2-1	-	many	TGCAGTGCTAGAGCGGGGAAAACCTACAATGAGCAGTTCTTC	CSARAGKTYNEQFF
TRBV25-1	TRBJ2-7	TRBD1	many	TGTGCCTCGACAGGGACAGGTGGATACGAGCAGTACTTC	CASTGTGGYEQYF
TRBV7-9	TRBJ2-2	-	many	TGTGCCAGCAGCTTTCTCCGACGAGACGGGGAGCTGTTTTTT	CASSFLRRDGELFF
TRBV24-1	TRBJ2-5	TRBD2	few	TGTGCCACCAGTGAAACTAGCGGGAGGCAAGAGACCCAGTACTTC	CATSETSGRQETQYF
TRBV12-3/TRBV12-4	TRBJ2-2	TRBD2	many	TGTGCCAGCAGAACACTAGCGGGTTTAAACACCGGGGAGCTGTTTTTT	CASRTLAGLNTGELFF
TRBV28	TRBJ2-1	-	many	TGTGCCAGCAGGTGGGCAAGCTCCTACAATGAGCAGCTCTTC	CASRWASSYNEQLF
TRBV4-1	TRBJ2-3	-	few	TGCGCCAGCAGCCAAGTGCGGGGAGTTGGAGATACGCAGTATTTT	CASSQVRGVGDTQYF
TRBV24-1	TRBJ2-1	TRBD1	-	TGTGCCACCGAGCCCTCCGGGACAGGGTATCCCAATGAGCAGTTCTTC	CATEPSGTGYPNEQFF
TRBV6-1	TRBJ2-5	-	many	TGTGCCAGCAGTGAAGGGTGGAGCGGCCAAGAGACCCAGTACTTC	CASSEGWSGQETQYF
TRBV7-2	TRBJ2-3	-	few	TGTGCCAGCAGCTTAGTAATTAGTCGCTACACAGATACGCAGTATTTT	CASSLVISRYTDTQYF
TRBV15	TRBJ1-1	-	many	TGTGCCACCAGCAGAGAGTGGGCGGTCATGAACACTGAAGCTTTCTTT	CATSREWAVMNTEAFF
TRBV9	TRBJ1-2	TRBD1	-	TGTGCCAGCAGCGTAGAGGGGGCTGGCTACACCTTC	CASSVEGAGYTF
TRBV3-1	TRBJ2-3	TRBD2	many	TGTGCCAGCAGCCAAGGGACTAGCGGGAACACAGATACGCAGTATTTT	CASSQGTSGNTDTQYF
TRBV6-1	TRBJ2-5	TRBD2	few	TGTGCCAGCACCAGCGGGGGGCCTGAAGAGACCCAGTACTTC	CASTSGGPEETQYF
TRBV6-5	TRBJ2-5	-	many	TGTGCCAGCAGTTACTCAAGGTACCAAGAGACCCAGTACTTC	CASSYSRYQETQYF
TRBV10-3	TRBJ1-1	-	many	TGTGCCAGCACTTATGCCGGGGCTTTGAACACTGAAGCTTTCTTT	CASTYAGALNTEAFF
TRBV5-1	TRBJ2-3	TRBD2	many	TGCGCCAGCAGCTTGGGATTCCGCGGGAGGCGGCCCCCCACAGATACGCAGTATTTT	CASSLGFRGRRPPTDTQYF
TRBV7-8	TRBJ2-3	-	many	TGTGCCAGCAGCTTCTGGACGGGTAGCACAGATACGCAGTATTTT	CASSFWTGSTDTQYF
TRBV2	TRBJ1-5	TRBD1	many	TGTGCCAGCACCGAGGACAGGGCGGGGTATAGCAATCAGCCCCAGCATTTT	CASTEDRAGYSNQPQHF
TRBV6-1	TRBJ2-5	TRBD2	-	TGTGCCAGCAACCCGGGAGGGTCGGGGGAGACCCAGTACTTC	CASNPGGSGETQYF
TRBV6-1	TRBJ2-1	TRBD1	many	TGTGCCAGCAGAGGGGAGGACAGGGGTAACAATGAGCAGTTCTTC	CASRGEDRGNNEQFF
TRBV25-1	TRBJ1-1	-	-	TGTGCCAGCAGGGAATGGGACGTGAACACTGAAGCTTTCTTT	CASREWDVNTEAFF
TRBV7-6	TRBJ2-1	TRBD2	many	TGTGCCAGCAGCAGATTCCCGACAACTCTAGCGGGAGATTCACATGAGCAGTTCTTC	CASSRFPTTLAGDSHEQFF
TRBV12-3/TRBV12-4	TRBJ2-1	-	many	TGTGCCAGCAGTTTAGAGTCTCCTCGGGGTTTGGGGCAGTTCTTC	CASSLESPRGLGQFF